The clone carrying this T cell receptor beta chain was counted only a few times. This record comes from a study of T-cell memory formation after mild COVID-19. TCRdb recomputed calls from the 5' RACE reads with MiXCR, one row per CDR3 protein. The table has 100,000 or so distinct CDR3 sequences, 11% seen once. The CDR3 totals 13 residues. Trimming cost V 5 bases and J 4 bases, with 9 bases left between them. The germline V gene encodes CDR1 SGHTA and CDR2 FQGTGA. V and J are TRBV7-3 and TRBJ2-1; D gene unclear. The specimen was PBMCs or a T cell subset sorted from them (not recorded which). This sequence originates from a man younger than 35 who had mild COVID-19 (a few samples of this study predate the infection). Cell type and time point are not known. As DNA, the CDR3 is TGTGCCAGCAGCCCTGAAGGGTACAATGAGCAGTTCTTC. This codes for CASSPEGYNEQFF.